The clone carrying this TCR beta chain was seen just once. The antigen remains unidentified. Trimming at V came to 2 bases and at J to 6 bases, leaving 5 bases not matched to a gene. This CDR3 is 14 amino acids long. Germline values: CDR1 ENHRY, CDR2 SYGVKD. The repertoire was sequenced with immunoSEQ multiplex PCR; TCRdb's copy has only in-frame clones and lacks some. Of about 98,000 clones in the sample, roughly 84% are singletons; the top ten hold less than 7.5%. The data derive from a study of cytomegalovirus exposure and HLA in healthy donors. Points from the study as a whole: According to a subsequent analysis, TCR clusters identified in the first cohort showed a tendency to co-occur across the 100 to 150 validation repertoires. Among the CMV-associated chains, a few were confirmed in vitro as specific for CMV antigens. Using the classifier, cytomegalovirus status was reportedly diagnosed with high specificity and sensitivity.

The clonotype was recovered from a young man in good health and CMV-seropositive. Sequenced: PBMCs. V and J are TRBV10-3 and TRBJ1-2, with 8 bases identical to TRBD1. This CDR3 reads CAISELRGRDGYTF. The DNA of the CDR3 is TGTGCCATCAGTGAGCTCAGGGGGCGGGATGGCTACACCTTC.